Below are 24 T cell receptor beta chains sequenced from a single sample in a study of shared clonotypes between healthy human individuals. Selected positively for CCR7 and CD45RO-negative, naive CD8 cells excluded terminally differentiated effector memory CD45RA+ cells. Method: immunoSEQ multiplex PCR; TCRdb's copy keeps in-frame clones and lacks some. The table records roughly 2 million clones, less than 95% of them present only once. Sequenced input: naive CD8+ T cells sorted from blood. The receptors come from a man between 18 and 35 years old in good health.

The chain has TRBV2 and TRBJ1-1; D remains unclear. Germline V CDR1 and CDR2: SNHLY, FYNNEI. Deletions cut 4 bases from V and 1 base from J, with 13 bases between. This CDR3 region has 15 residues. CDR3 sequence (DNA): TGTGCCAGCAGTGGGTTTTTTCCGCCGAACACTGAAGCTTTCTTT. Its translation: CASSGFFPPNTEAFF.

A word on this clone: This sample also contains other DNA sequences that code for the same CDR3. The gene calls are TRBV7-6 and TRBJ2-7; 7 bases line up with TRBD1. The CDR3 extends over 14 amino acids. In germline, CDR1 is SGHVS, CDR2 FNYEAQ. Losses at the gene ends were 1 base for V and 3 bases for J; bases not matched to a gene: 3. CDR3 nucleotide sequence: TGTGCCAGCAGCTTAGGACAGGGTGGCTACGAGCAGTACTTC. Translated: CASSLGQGGYEQYF.

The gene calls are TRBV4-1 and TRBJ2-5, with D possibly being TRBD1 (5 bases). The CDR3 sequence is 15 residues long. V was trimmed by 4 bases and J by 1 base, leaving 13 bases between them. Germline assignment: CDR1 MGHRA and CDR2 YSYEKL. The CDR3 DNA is TGCGCCAGCAGCCCACCAACAGGCCTCCAAGAGACCCAGTACTTC. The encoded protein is CASSPPTGLQETQYF.

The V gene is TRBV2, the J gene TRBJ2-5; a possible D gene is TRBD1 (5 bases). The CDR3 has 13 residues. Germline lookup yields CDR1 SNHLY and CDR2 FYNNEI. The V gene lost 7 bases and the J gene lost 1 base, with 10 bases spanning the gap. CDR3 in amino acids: CASTGFAQETQYF. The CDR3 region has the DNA TGTGCCAGCACAGGGTTTGCCCAAGAGACCCAGTACTTC.

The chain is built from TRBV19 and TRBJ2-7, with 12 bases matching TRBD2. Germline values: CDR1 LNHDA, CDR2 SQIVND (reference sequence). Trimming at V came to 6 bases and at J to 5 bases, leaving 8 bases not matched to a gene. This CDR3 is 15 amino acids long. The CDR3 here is CASSSLAGGNNEQYF. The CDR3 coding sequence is TGTGCCAGTAGCTCCCTAGCGGGGGGGAACAACGAGCAGTACTTC. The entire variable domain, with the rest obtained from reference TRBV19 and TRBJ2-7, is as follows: DGGITQSPKYLFRKEGQNVTLSCEQNLNHDAMYWYRQDPGQGLRLIYYSQIVNDFQKGDIAEGYSVSREKKESFPLTVTSAQKNPTAFYLCASSSLAGGNNEQYFGPGTRLTVT.

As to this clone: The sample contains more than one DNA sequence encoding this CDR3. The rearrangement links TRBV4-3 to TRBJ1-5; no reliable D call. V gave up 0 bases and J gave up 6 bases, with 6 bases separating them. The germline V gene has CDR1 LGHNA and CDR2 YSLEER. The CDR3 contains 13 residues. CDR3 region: CASSQDRGQPQHF. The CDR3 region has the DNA TGCGCCAGCAGCCAAGATAGAGGTCAGCCCCAGCATTTT.

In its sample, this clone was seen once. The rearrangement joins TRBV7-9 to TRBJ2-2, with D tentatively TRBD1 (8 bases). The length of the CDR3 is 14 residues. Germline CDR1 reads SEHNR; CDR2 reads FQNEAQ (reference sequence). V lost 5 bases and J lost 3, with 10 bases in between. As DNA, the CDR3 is TGTGCCAGCAGCACAGGGGGGGACACCGGGGAGCTGTTTTTT. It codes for CASSTGGDTGELFF.

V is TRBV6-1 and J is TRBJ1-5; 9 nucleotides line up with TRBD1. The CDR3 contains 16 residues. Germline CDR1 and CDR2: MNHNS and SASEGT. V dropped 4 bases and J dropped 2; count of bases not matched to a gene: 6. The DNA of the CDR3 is TGTGCCAGCAGTGTCTGGACAGGGGAGGGCAATCAGCCCCAGCATTTT. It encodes CASSVWTGEGNQPQHF.

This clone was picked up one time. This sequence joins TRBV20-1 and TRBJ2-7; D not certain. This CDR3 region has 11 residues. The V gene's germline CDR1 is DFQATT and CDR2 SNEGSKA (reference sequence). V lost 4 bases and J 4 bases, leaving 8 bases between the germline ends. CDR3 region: CSAKDEYEQYF. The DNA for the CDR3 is TGCAGTGCTAAGGACGAATACGAGCAGTACTTC.

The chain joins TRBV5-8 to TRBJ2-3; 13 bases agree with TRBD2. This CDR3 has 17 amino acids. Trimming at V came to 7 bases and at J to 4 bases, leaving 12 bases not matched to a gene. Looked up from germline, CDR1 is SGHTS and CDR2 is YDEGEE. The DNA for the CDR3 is TGTGCCAGCGGGCCGGGACTAGCGGGGTTGGGAGCAGATACGCAGTATTTT. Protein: CASGPGLAGLGADTQYF.

The chain's CDR3 is CASSFGEYRGAFF. CDR3 DNA: TGTGCCAGCAGCTTTGGGGAATATAGGGGAGCTTTCTTT. The V gene is TRBV13, the J gene TRBJ1-1, with D possibly being TRBD1 (5 bases). Between the trimmed V and J ends, which lost 3 bases and 10 bases, there was a span of 15 bases. The CDR3 covers 13 residues. CDR1 and CDR2 (germline): PRHDT, FYEKMQ (reference sequence). Complete variable domain (other parts from reference TRBV13 and TRBJ1-1): AAGVIQSPRHLIKEKRETATLKCYPIPRHDTVYWYQQGPGQDPQFLISFYEKMQSDKGSIPDRFSAQQFSDYHSELNMSSLELGDSALYFCASSFGEYRGAFFGQGTRLTVV.

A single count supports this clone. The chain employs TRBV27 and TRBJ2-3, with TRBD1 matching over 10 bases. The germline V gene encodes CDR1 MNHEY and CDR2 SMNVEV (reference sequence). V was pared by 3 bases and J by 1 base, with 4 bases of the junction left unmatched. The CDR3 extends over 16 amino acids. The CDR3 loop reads CASSFWTGGRTDTQYF. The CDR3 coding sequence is TGTGCCAGCAGTTTCTGGACAGGGGGTCGCACAGATACGCAGTATTTT.

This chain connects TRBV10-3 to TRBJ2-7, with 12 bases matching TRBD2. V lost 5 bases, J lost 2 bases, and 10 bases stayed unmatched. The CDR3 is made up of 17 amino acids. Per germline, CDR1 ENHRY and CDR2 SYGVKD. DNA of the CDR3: TGTGCCATCAGTCCGACTAGCGGGAGAGAGGATACCTACGAGCAGTACTTC. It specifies CAISPTSGREDTYEQYF.

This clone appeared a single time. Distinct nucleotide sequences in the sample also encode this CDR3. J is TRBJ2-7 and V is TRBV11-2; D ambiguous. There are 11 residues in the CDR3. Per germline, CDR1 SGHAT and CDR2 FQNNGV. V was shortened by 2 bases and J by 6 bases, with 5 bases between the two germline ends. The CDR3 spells CASSLLSEQYF. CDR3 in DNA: TGTGCCAGCAGCTTATTGAGCGAGCAGTACTTC.

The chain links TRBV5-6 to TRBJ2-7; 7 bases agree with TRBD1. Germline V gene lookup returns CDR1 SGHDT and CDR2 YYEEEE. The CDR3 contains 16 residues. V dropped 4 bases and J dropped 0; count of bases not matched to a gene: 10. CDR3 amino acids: CASSPSRTGLSYEQYF. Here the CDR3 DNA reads TGTGCCAGCAGCCCCTCACGGACAGGCCTCTCCTACGAGCAGTACTTC.

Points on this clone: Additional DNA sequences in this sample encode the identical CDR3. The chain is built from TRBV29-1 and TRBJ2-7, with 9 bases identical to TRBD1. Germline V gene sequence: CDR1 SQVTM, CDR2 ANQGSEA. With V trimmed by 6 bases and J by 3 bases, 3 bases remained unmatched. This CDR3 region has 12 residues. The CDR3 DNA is TGCAGCGTGGAGGGACAGGGCTACGAGCAGTACTTC. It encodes CSVEGQGYEQYF.

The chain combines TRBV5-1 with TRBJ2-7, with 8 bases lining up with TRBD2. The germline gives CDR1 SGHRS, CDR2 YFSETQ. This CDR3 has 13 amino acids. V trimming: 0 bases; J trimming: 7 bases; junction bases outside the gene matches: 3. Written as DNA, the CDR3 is TGCGCCAGCAGCTTGGTCCCTAGCGGGGAGCAGTACTTC. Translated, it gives CASSLVPSGEQYF.

The CDR3 loop reads CAWSVLTVRPRETQYF. The DNA for the CDR3 is TGTGCCTGGAGTGTACTAACTGTTCGGCCCAGGGAGACCCAGTACTTC. The chain employs TRBV30 and TRBJ2-5; D ambiguous. Germline V lookup: CDR1 GTSNPN, CDR2 SVGIG (reference sequence). The ends were cut back, 0 bases at V and 5 bases at J, with 19 bases in the middle. The CDR3 is 16 amino acids. The variable domain in full, completed from reference TRBV30 and TRBJ2-5, reads SQTIHQWPATLVQPVGSPLSLECTVEGTSNPNLYWYRQAAGRGLQLLFYSVGIGQISSEVPQNLSASRPQDRQFILSSKKLLLSDSGFYLCAWSVLTVRPRETQYFGPGTRLLVL.

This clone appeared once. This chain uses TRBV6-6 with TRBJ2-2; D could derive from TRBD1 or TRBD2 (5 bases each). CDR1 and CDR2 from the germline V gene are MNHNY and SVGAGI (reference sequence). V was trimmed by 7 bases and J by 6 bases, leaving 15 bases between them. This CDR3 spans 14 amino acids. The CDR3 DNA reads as TGTGCCAGCATTCGGGAAGGGGTTGCCGGGGAGCTGTTTTTT. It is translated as CASIREGVAGELFF.

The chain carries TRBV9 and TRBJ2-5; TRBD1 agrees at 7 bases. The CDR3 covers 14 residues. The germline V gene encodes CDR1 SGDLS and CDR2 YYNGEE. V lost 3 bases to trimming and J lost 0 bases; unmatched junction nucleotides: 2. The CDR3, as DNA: TGTGCCAGCAGCGCCGGACAGGACCAAGAGACCCAGTACTTC. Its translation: CASSAGQDQETQYF.

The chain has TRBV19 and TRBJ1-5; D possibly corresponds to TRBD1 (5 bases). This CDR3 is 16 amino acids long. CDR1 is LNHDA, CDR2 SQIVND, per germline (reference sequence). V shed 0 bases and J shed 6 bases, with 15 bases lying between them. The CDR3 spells CASSIDGRAGGQPQHF. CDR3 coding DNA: TGTGCCAGTAGTATAGATGGGAGGGCCGGGGGTCAGCCCCAGCATTTT.

Here the CDR3 DNA reads TGTGCCAGCAGCTTACCGGCCATAGGGGGTTCCTACGAGCAGTACTTC. Its translation is CASSLPAIGGSYEQYF. The chain has TRBV13 and TRBJ2-7, with a weak D call TRBD1 (6 bases). This CDR3 spans 16 amino acids. CDR1 is PRHDT, CDR2 FYEKMQ, per germline (reference sequence). V was cut by 2 bases and J by 1 base, with 15 bases left in between.

CDR3 nucleotide sequence: TGTGCCAGCAGCTCGCAACCGGATACGCAGTATTTT. Residues: CASSSQPDTQYF. This sequence joins TRBV5-6 and TRBJ2-3; D call uncertain. The ends were cut back, 3 bases at V and 6 bases at J, with 8 bases in the middle. Germline loops: CDR1 SGHDT, CDR2 YYEEEE. CDR3 length: 12 amino acids.

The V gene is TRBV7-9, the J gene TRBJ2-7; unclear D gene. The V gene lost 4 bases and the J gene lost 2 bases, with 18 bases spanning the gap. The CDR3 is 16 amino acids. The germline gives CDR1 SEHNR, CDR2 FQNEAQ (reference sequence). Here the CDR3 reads CASSYPYPPGTYEQYF. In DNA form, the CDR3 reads TGTGCCAGCAGCTATCCTTACCCCCCTGGTACCTACGAGCAGTACTTC.